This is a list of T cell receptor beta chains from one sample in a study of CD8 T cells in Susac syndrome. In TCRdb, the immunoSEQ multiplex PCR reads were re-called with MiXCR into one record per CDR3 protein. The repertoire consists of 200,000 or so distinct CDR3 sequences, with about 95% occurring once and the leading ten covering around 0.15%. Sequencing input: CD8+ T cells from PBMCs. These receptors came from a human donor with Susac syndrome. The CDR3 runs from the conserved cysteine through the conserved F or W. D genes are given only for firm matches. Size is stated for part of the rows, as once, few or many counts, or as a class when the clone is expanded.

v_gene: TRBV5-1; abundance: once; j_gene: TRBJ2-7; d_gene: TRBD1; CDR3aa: CASSLAQGWTYEQYF; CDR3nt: TGCGCCAGCAGCTTGGCACAGGGGTGGACCTACGAGCAGTACTTC
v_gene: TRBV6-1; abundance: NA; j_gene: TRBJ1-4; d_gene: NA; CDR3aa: CASSEQGLEKLFF; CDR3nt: TGTGCCAGCAGTGAACAGGGGCTCGAAAAACTGTTTTTT
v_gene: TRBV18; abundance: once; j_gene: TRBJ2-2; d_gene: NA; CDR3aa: CASSPPGTTYAGELFF; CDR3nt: TGTGCCAGCTCACCACCCGGGACAACGTACGCCGGGGAGCTGTTTTTT
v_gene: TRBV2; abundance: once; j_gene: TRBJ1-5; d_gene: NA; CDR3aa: CASSEAPGTQPQHF; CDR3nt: TGTGCCAGCAGTGAGGCTCCAGGGACCCAGCCCCAGCATTTT
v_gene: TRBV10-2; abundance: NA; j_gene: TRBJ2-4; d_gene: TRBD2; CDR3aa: CASGNGGAHNIQYF; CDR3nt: TGCGCCAGCGGGAACGGGGGGGCGCATAACATTCAGTACTTC
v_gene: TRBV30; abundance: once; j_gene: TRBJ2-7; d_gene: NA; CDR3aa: CAWSVSGAGEQYF; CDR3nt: TGTGCCTGGAGTGTATCAGGGGCGGGTGAGCAGTACTTC
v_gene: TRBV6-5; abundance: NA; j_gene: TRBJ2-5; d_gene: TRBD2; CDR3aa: CAGTKAGLAVETQYF; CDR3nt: TGTGCCGGCACAAAAGCCGGACTAGCGGTCGAGACCCAGTACTTC
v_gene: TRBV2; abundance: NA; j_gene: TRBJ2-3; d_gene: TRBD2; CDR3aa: CASSERGGPPKDTQYF; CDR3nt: TGTGCCAGCAGTGAACGGGGGGGCCCGCCGAAAGATACGCAGTATTTT
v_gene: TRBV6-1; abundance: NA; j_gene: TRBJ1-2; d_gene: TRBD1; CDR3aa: CASSPTTGANHYGYTF; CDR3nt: TGTGCCAGCAGTCCAACGACAGGGGCGAACCACTATGGCTACACCTTC
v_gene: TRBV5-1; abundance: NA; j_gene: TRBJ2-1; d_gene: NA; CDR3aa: CASSYRDGGYNEQFF; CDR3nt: TGCGCCAGCAGCTACCGGGACGGCGGGTACAATGAGCAGTTCTTC
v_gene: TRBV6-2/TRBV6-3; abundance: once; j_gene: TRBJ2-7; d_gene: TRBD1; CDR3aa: CASWTGYRNEQYF; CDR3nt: TGTGCCAGTTGGACAGGGTATAGGAACGAGCAGTACTTC
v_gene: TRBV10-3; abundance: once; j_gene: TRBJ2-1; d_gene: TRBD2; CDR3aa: CAISDQTSGSVNEQFF; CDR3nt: TGTGCCATCAGTGATCAGACTAGCGGGAGTGTCAATGAGCAGTTCTTC
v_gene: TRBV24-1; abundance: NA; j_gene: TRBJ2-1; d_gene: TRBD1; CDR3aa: CATSDRQGGEQFF; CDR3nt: TGTGCCACCAGTGACCGACAGGGGGGTGAGCAGTTCTTC
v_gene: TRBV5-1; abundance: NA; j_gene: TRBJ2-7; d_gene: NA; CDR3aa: CASSYKSERQYF; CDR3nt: TGCGCCAGCAGCTATAAATCGGAGCGGCAGTACTTC
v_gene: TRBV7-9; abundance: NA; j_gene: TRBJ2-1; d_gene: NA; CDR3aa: CASSLEFF; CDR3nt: TGTGCCAGCAGCTTGGAGTTCTTC
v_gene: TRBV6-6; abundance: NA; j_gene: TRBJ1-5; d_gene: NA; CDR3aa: CASSRGGDSNQPQHF; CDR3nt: TGTGCCAGCAGCCGAGGAGGTGATAGCAATCAGCCCCAGCATTTT
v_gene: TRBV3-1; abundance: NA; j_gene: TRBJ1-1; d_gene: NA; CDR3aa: CASSQDSPTMNTEAFF; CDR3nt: TGTGCCAGCAGCCAAGATAGTCCGACGATGAACACTGAAGCTTTCTTT
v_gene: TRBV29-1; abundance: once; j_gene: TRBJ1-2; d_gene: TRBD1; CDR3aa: CSVPGTGAGYGYTF; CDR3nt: TGCAGCGTCCCCGGGACAGGGGCGGGCTATGGCTACACCTTC
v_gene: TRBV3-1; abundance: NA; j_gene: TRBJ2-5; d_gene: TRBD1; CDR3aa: CASSQEWGQGRETQYF; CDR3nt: TGTGCCAGCAGCCAAGAGTGGGGACAGGGGCGAGAGACCCAGTACTTC
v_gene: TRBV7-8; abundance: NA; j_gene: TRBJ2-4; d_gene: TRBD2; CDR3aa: CASSLPWEGQAKNIQYF; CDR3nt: TGTGCCAGCAGCTTGCCTTGGGAGGGCCAAGCCAAAAACATTCAGTACTTC
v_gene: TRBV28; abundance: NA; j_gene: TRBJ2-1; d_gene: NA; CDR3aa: CASSLEIALRTYNEQFF; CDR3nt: TGTGCCAGCAGTTTGGAAATCGCGCTACGTACCTACAATGAGCAGTTCTTC
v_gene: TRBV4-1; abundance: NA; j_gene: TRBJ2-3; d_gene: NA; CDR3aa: CASSQDRTGTTDTQYF; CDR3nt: TGCGCCAGCAGCCAAGATCGGACGGGGACCACAGATACGCAGTATTTT
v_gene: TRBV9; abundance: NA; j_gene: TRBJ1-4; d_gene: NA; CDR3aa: CASSVDRSTNEKLFF; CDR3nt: TGTGCCAGCAGCGTAGATCGGTCAACTAATGAAAAACTGTTTTTT
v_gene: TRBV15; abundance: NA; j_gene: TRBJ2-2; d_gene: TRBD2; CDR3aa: CATSRARLAGSIVTGELFF; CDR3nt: TGTGCCACCAGCAGAGCCCGCTTAGCGGGTAGTATTGTCACCGGGGAGCTGTTTTTT
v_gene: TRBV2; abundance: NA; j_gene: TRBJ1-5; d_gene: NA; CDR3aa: CASSEEGFGQPQHF; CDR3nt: TGTGCCAGCAGTGAAGAAGGGTTTGGGCAGCCCCAGCATTTT
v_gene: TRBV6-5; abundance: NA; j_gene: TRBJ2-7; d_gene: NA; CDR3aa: CASSYSSGAEEQYF; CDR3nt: TGTGCCAGCAGTTACTCATCGGGGGCCGAAGAGCAGTACTTC
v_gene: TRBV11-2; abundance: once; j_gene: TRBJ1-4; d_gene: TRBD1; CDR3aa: CASSQGRDSLFF; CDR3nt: TGTGCCAGCAGTCAAGGCCGGGACAGCCTGTTTTTT
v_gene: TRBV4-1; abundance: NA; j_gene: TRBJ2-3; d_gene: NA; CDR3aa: CASRMGGDTQYF; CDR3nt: TGCGCCAGCAGGATGGGGGGAGATACGCAGTATTTT
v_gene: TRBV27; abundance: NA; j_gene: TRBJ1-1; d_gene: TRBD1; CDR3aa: CASRYPGGTEAFF; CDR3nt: TGTGCCAGCCGATACCCAGGGGGCACTGAAGCTTTCTTT
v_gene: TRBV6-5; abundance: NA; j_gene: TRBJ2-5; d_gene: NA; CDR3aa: CASRDKQGFGTQYF; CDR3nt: TGTGCCAGCAGAGATAAACAGGGATTTGGGACCCAGTACTTC
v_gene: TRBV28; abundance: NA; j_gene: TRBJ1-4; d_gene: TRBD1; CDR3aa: CASSLGLDRGYEKLFF; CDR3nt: TGTGCCAGCAGTTTAGGTTTGGACAGGGGATATGAAAAACTGTTTTTT
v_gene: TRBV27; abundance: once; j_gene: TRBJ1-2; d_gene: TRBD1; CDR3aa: CASSFGGQGPNYGYTF; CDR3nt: TGTGCCAGCAGTTTCGGAGGACAGGGGCCTAACTATGGCTACACCTTC
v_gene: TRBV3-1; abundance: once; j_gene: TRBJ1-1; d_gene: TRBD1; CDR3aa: CASSHRDRGFVTEAFF; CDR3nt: TGTGCCAGCAGCCATAGGGACAGGGGATTTGTAACTGAAGCTTTCTTT
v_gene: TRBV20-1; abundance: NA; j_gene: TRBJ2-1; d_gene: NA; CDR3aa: CSARDNEQFF; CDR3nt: TGCAGTGCTAGAGACAATGAGCAGTTCTTC
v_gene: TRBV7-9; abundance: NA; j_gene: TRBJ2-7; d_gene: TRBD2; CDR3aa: CASSLRTSGYEQYF; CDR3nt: TGTGCCAGCAGCTTAAGAACTAGCGGCTACGAGCAGTACTTC
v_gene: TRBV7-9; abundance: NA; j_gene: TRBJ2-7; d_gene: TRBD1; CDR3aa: CASSLDRGHEQYF; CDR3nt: TGTGCCAGCAGCTTAGACAGGGGACACGAGCAGTACTTC
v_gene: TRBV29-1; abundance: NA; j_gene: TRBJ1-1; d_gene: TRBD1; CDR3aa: CSVYRGTEAFF; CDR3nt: TGCAGCGTTTACAGGGGTACTGAAGCTTTCTTT
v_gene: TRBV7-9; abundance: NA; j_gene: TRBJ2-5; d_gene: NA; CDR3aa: CASTLNGTQYF; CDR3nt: TGTGCCAGCACCTTAAACGGGACCCAGTACTTC
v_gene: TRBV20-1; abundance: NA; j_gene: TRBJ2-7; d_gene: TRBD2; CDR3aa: CSARLAGAGYEQYF; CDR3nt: TGCAGTGCACGACTAGCGGGGGCGGGGTACGAGCAGTACTTC